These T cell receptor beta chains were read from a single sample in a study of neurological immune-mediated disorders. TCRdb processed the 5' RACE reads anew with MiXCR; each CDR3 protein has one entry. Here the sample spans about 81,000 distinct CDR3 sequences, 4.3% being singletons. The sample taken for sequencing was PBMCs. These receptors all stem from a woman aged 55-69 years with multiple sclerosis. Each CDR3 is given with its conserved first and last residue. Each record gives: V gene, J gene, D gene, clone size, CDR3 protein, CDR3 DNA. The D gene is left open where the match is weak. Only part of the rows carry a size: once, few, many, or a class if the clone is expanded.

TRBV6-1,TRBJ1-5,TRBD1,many,CASSEEGALGNQPQHF,TGTGCCAGCAGTGAAGAGGGGGCGTTGGGCAATCAGCCCCAGCATTTT
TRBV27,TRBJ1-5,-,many,CASSLSSPGPNQPQHF,TGTGCCAGCAGTTTATCGTCGCCAGGGCCCAATCAGCCCCAGCATTTT
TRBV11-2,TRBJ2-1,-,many,CASSQTGRTNEQFF,TGTGCCAGCAGTCAAACCGGACGGACAAATGAGCAGTTCTTC
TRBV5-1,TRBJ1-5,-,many,CASSLSGTDQPQHF,TGCGCCAGCAGCTTGTCAGGTACCGATCAGCCCCAGCATTTT
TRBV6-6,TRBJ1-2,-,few,CASSSYGYTF,TGTGCCAGCAGCTCCTATGGCTACACCTTC
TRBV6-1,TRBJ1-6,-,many,CASQNRQANSPLHF,TGTGCCAGCCAAAACCGACAGGCCAATTCACCCCTCCACTTT
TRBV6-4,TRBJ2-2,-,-,CASIRDNLNTGELFF,TGTGCCAGCATAAGGGACAATTTGAACACCGGTGAGCTGTTTTTT
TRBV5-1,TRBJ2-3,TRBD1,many,CASSTDRGITDTQYF,TGCGCCAGCAGCACGGACAGGGGGATCACAGATACGCAGTATTTT
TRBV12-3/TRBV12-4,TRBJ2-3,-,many,CASRGSTDTQYF,TGTGCCAGCCGGGGGAGCACAGATACGCAGTATTTT
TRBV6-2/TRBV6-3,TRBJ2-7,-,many,CASTIQSAGRDEQYF,TGTGCCAGCACAATCCAGTCGGCGGGGCGCGACGAGCAGTACTTC
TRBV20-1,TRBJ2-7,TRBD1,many,CSAAPGQGPSRRGFGQYF,TGCAGTGCGGCGCCGGGACAGGGTCCTTCTCGGCGCGGGTTCGGGCAGTACTTC
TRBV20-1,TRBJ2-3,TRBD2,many,CSTRLAGAGADTQYF,TGCAGTACCAGACTAGCGGGGGCCGGGGCAGATACGCAGTATTTT
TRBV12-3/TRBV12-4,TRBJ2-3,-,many,CASTLREEGTDTQYF,TGTGCCAGCACCCTAAGGGAAGAGGGCACAGATACGCAGTATTTT
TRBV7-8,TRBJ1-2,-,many,CASSLESWGYTF,TGTGCCAGCAGCTTAGAGTCTTGGGGCTACACCTTC
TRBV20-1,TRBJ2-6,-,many,CSASRALSGANVLTF,TGCAGTGCTAGCAGGGCCCTCTCTGGGGCCAACGTCCTGACTTTC
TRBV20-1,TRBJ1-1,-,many,CSASPRGLNTEAFF,TGCAGTGCTAGCCCTCGGGGTCTCAACACTGAAGCTTTCTTT
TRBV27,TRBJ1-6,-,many,CASSFSSYNSPLHF,TGTGCCAGCAGTTTCAGCTCCTATAATTCACCCCTCCACTTT
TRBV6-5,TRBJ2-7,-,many,CASWTQGPYEQYF,TGTGCCAGCTGGACACAGGGCCCCTACGAGCAGTACTTC
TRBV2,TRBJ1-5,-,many,CASSARTASNQPQHF,TGTGCCAGCAGTGCGAGGACAGCCAGCAATCAGCCCCAGCATTTT
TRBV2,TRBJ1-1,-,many,CASREGVVDTEAFF,TGTGCCAGCAGGGAAGGGGTTGTGGACACTGAAGCTTTCTTT
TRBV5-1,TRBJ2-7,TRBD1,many,CASSGRQGPYEQYF,TGCGCCAGCAGCGGGAGACAGGGACCCTACGAGCAGTACTTC
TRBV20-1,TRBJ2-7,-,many,CSAGGITLGGLEQYF,TGCAGTGCTGGAGGGATAACTCTGGGGGGCCTCGAGCAGTACTTC
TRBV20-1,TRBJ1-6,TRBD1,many,CSARREGQTGDSPLHF,TGCAGTGCTAGAAGGGAGGGACAGACGGGAGATTCACCCCTCCACTTT
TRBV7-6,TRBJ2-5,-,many,CASSPRGGLRETQYF,TGTGCCAGCAGCCCCAGAGGGGGACTGAGAGAGACCCAGTACTTC
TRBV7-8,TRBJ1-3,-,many,CASSLATTGNTIYF,TGTGCCAGCAGCTTAGCGACTACCGGAAACACCATATATTTT
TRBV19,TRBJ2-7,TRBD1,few,CASRSGTGGEQYF,TGTGCCAGTAGGTCCGGGACAGGCGGGGAGCAGTACTTC
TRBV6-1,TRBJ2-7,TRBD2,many,CASSEPPGGKEQYF,TGTGCCAGCAGTGAACCTCCGGGGGGAAAGGAGCAGTACTTC
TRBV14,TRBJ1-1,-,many,CASSQAQNPGTEAFF,TGTGCCAGCAGCCAAGCTCAGAATCCAGGGACTGAAGCTTTCTTT
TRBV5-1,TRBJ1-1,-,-,CASSSEVPLQTAFF,TGCGCCAGCAGCTCTGAAGTACCATTACAGACAGCTTTCTTT
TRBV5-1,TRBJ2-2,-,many,CASSPQGMKNSGELFF,TGCGCCAGCAGCCCACAGGGTATGAAGAATAGCGGGGAGCTGTTTTTT
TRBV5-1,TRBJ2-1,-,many,CASSSGWENEQFF,TGCGCCAGCAGCTCGGGTTGGGAGAATGAGCAGTTCTTC
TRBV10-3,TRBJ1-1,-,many,CAMMPQGRTEAFF,TGTGCCATGATGCCCCAGGGTAGAACTGAAGCTTTCTTT
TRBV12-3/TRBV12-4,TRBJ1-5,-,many,CASSLSEALPQHF,TGTGCCAGCAGTCTATCGGAGGCGCTACCCCAGCATTTT
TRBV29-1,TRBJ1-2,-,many,CSVVGGNYGYTF,TGCAGCGTTGTAGGGGGAAACTATGGCTACACCTTC
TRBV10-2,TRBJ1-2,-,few,CASSGQIYGYTF,TGCGCCAGCAGTGGACAAATCTATGGCTACACCTTC
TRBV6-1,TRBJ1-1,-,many,CASSDPGRLHTEAFF,TGTGCCAGCAGTGACCCGGGACGCCTTCACACTGAAGCTTTCTTT
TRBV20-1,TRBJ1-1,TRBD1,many,CSAQGGPNTEAFF,TGCAGTGCTCAAGGGGGCCCAAACACTGAAGCTTTCTTT
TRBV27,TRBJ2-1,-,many,CASSLGYRLSHNEQFF,TGTGCCAGCAGTTTAGGCTACAGGCTCAGTCACAATGAGCAGTTCTTC
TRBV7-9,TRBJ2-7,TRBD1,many,CASSNRDRGRSYEQYF,TGTGCCAGCAGCAACCGGGACAGGGGGCGATCGTACGAGCAGTACTTC
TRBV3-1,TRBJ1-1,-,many,CASSQGAGGNTEAFF,TGTGCCAGCAGCCAAGGGGCGGGCGGAAACACTGAAGCTTTCTTT
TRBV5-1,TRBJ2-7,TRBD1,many,CASSSPGQAYEQYF,TGCGCCAGCAGCTCGCCGGGACAGGCCTACGAGCAGTACTTC
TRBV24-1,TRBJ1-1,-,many,CATSERDLSMIPMTTEAFF,TGTGCCACCAGTGAAAGAGATCTATCTATGATCCCTATGACCACTGAAGCTTTCTTT
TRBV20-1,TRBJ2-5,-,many,CSAPGTSGETQYF,TGCAGTGCACCCGGGACATCCGGAGAGACCCAGTACTTC
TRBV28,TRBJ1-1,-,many,CASSLLGHYTEAFF,TGTGCCAGCAGTTTATTGGGACACTACACTGAAGCTTTCTTT
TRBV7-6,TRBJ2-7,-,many,CASSVDRLSSYEQYF,TGTGCCAGCAGCGTAGACAGGCTGAGCTCCTACGAGCAGTACTTC
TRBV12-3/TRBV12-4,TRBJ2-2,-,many,CASSFEGVIGELFF,TGTGCCAGCAGTTTCGAAGGGGTTATCGGGGAGCTGTTTTTT
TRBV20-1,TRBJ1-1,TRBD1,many,CSASQGWTGSEAFF,TGCAGTGCTTCCCAGGGGTGGACAGGGTCTGAAGCTTTCTTT
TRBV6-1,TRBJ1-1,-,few,CAGKTIDSSKTEAFF,TGTGCCGGCAAAACGATCGACAGTTCGAAAACTGAAGCTTTCTTT
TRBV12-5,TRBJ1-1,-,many,CASGSPLSGPGGTEAFF,TGTGCTAGTGGTTCACCTCTCTCAGGGCCCGGGGGCACTGAAGCTTTCTTT
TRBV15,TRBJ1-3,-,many,CATSRDSGSGNTIYF,TGTGCCACCAGCAGAGACTCGGGGTCTGGAAACACCATATATTTT